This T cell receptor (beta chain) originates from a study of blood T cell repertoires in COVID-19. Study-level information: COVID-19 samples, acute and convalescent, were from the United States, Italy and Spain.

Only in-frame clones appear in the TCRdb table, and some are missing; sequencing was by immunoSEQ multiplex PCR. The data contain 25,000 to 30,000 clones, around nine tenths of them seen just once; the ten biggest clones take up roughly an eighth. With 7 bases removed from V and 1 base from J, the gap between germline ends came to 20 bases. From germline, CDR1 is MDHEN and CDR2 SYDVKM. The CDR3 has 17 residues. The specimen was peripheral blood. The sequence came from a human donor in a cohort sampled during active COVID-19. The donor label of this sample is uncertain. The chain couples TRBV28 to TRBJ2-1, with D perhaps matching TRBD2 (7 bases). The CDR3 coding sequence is TGTGCCAGCACTTCCAGCGGGACACCTGTTTCCTACAATGAGCAGTTCTTC. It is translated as CASTSSGTPVSYNEQFF.